This T cell receptor beta chain derives from a study of human T cells and chemical hapten exposure. Turning to the study itself: Per-sample variation in TCR yield stemmed mainly from small pooled library volume differences.

Germline V gene sequence: CDR1 LNHDA, CDR2 SQIVND (reference sequence). This CDR3 contains 15 residues. V lost 5 bases, J lost 4 bases, and 9 bases stayed unmatched. Documented time point: patch test 3, about 24 weeks after DPC sensitization. Treatment: therapeutic diphenylcyclopropenone sensitization with weekly scalp DPC. This clonotype was picked up many times. TCRdb used MiXCR to reprocess the RACE reads, holding one entry per CDR3 protein. The profile shows approximately 32,000 distinct CDR3 sequences, about 5% of them singletons. The chain is built from TRBV19 and TRBJ1-2, with 8 nucleotides matching TRBD1. This TCR was sampled from a man aged 25 to 40 with alopecia areata. Some clones in this sample may be carry-over from other donors' samples. The sequences come from whole blood, collected in connection with sensitization to the hapten diphenylcyclopropenone (DPC). The DNA of the CDR3 is TGTGCCAGTAGTCCCAGAGTGACAGGGGCCTATGGCTACACCTTC. Translated, it gives CASSPRVTGAYGYTF.